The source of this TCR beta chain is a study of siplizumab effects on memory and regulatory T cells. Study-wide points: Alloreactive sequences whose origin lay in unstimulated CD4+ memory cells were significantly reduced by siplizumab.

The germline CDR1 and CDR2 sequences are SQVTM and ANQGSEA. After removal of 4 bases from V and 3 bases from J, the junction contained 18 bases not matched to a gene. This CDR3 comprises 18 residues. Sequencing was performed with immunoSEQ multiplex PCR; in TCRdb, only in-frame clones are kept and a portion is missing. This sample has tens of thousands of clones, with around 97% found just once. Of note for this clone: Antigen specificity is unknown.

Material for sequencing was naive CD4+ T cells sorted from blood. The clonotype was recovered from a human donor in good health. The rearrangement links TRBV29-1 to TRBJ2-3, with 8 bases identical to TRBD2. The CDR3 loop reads CSVGHVPRSGRRTDTQYF. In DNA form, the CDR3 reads TGCAGCGTTGGTCACGTTCCCAGGAGCGGGAGAAGGACAGATACGCAGTATTTT.